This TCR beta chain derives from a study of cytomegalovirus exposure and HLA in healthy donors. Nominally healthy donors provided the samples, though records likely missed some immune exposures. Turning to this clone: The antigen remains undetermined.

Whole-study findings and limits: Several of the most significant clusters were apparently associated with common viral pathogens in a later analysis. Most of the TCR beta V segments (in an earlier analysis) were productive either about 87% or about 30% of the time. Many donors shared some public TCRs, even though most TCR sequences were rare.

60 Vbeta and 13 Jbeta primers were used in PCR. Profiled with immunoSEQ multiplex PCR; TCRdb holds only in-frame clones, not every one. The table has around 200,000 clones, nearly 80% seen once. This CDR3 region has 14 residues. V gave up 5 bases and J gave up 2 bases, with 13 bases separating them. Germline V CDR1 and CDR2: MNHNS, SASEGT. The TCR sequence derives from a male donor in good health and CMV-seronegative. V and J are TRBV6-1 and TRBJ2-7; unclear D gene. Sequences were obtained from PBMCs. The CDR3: CASSSRSRPYEQYF. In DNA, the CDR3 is TGTGCCAGCAGTTCGCGCAGCAGGCCCTACGAGCAGTACTTC.